The T cell receptor (beta chain) described here comes from a study of blood T cell repertoires in COVID-19. Overall study context: Nucleic acid was either cDNA or gDNA, and it came from T cells, B-cell-depleted T cells, or PBMCs.

Original processing methods: Reference gene primer amplification gave nucleated cell count estimates. The table came from immunoSEQ multiplex PCR; TCRdb's copy has only in-frame clones and leaves some out. That table furnishes V, J and clone size, whereas the DNA furnished D and trimming. The sample records 60,000 or so clones, 85% to 90% being singletons. From germline, CDR1 is MGHDK and CDR2 SYGVNS. The germline V and J ends were trimmed by 4 bases and 5 bases, with 4 bases remaining between them. The CDR3 loop spans 11 amino acids. The chain recombines TRBV25-1 with TRBJ2-3; D is unclear. The clonotype was recovered from a human donor with active COVID-19. The donor label of this sample is uncertain. Material for sequencing was peripheral blood. The CDR3 loop is CASSVKDTQYF. The CDR3 nucleotides are TGTGCCAGCAGTGTCAAAGATACGCAGTATTTT.